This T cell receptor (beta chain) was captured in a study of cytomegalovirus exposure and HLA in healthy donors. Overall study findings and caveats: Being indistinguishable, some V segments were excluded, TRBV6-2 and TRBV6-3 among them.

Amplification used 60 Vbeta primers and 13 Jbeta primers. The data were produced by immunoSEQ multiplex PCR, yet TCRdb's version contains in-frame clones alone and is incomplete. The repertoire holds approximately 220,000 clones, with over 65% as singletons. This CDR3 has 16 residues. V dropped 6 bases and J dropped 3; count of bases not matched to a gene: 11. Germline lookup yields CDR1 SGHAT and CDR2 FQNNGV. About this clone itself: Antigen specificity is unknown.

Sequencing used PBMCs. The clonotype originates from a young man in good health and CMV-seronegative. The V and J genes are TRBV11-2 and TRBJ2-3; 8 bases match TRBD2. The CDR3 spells CASSIEAGGRTDTQYF. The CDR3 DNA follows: TGTGCCAGCAGTATTGAGGCGGGAGGAAGGACAGATACGCAGTATTTT.